The present T cell receptor (beta chain) was sequenced within a study of shared clonotypes between healthy human individuals (dated by TCRdb to 2019 to 2021). About the study as a whole: The cohort included three men and a couple of women between 18 and 49 years of age. For each donor, CD4 naive and CD4 memory were each run on three plates, CD8 naive on two plates, and CD8 memory on one plate. To increase sequencing depth and limit assay-specific biases, different laboratories used diverse techniques to prepare libraries and sequence TCR repertoires. The study deeply sequenced blood TCR repertoires of about 5 healthy adults to estimate repertoire size and the extent of clonotype sharing between individuals. Leukapheresis yielded between about 0.94 and 10 billion PBMCs per donor. What the authors observed across the whole study: Because the study included a small number of donors, the genetic and exposure-history diversity represented was limited. Across a handful of donors, approximately 4.9% of naive CD4, approximately 3.6% of naive CD8, about 2.3% of memory CD4, and 0.4% of memory CD8 clonotypes were shared. Naive subsets generally had larger estimated clonotype richness than memory subsets did. Rarefaction of sorted-subset datasets indicated incomplete sequencing despite the large sequencing depth. Only blood was sampled, and tissue TCR repertoires likely differ from those in blood. Compared with non-shared clonotypes, the clonotypes found in all four sorted-subset donors had higher generation probabilities. Based on pairwise subsampling, the degree of clonotype sharing among donors was expected to be affected by sequencing depth.

The donors were healthy, HIV-negative adults who had no recently reported acute infections or vaccinations. Every donor was a Caucasian adult living in Nashville, Tennessee, USA. The CD8 memory samples were a combination of magnetically selected CD45RO+ cells and CCR7-negative CD45RA+ effector memory (TemRA) cells. After blood collection by leukapheresis, PBMCs were isolated using Ficoll-Histopaque density gradient centrifugation and then cryopreserved in the vapor phase of liquid nitrogen. Purity and quantity of every magnetically sorted T cell population were checked by analytical flow cytometry. Genomic DNA was isolated from every sorted fraction and measured by UV absorbance on a Nanodrop 2000c. On this clone: What antigen it recognizes has not been identified. The record has no base qualities; no much larger clone is one base away. This same CDR3 is encoded by further DNA sequences in the sample.

Using the deep immunoSEQ assay, TCR CDR3 regions were amplified from genomic DNA by multiplex PCR. Extracted genomic DNA from each cell subset was distributed evenly across all wells of several immunoSEQ 96-well plates, and each plate was treated as a replicate. Each replicate PCR for sorted subsets received 150 to 250 ng genomic DNA, equal to about 30,000 T cell genomes. Purified libraries were measured with a Qubit 3.0 fluorometer, size-checked on a Bioanalyzer 2100, and measured again with the KAPA Library Quantification kit. Every immunoSEQ 96-well plate was sequenced on a separate single-read 150-cycle Illumina NextSeq 550 flow cell. On the study's bioinformatics: Because the immunoSEQ output included only junctional sequences and no quality scores, the filtering could not be the same as the filtering used for full-length reads. Sequences were annotated with PyIR, a Python wrapper for IgBLAST v1.9, using IMGT germline references to assign V/J genes and CDR3. Any read was removed if the V/J assignment was weak (E-value above 1e-6), the CDR3 was missing, or the read contained stop codons, out-of-frame junctions, or ambiguous translated residues. V3J clonotypes were defined as sequences sharing an identical inferred V gene, J gene, and CDR3 amino acid sequence. To compute the percentage overlap between repertoires, the number of shared unique clonotypes was divided by the size of the smaller repertoire. Richness of each repertoire was evaluated using RTK rarefaction, the Chao1 estimator, and Recon v2.1 estimates of unobserved clonotypes. Generation probabilities were computed with OLGA for all TCRbeta clonotypes obtained by the gDNA method from a few donors. Drawn from immuneACCESS, this table holds only the in-frame rearrangements with V and J called that TCRdb kept. Clones are partly lost; checked studies trace under half to an unresolved V gene and leave the rest unexplained. V and J calls and clone size are copied from that table; D and trimming were computed from the DNA. Present in this sample are more than 550,000 clones, about nine tenths of which were seen just once. Of the sample, 30% to 40% falls within the top ten clones.

The clonotype was recovered from a man younger than 35 in good health. Some clones in this sample may be carry-over from other donors' samples. The sample consisted of memory CD8+ T cells from PBMCs. The cell subset or site label, read with the paper, signifies: CD45RO+ cells pooled with CCR7-negative TemRA cells.

The encoded CDR3 is CASSVASGRGDEQFF. The DNA is as follows: TGTGCCAGCAGCGTAGCTAGCGGGAGAGGGGATGAGCAGTTCTTC. This receptor chain uses TRBV9 and TRBJ2-1; 10 middle bases align to TRBD2. Here V drops 0 bases and J drops 8 bases, and the junction holds 5 bases not matched to any gene. Including cysteine and phenylalanine, the CDR3 has 15 amino acids. This entry keeps only the CDR3 DNA: 45 bases, framed from base 1. CDR1 SGDLS and CDR2 YYNGEE are derived from the germline V gene. Extended through the reference TRBV9 and TRBJ2-1 proteins, this CDR3 yields the full variable domain: DSGVTQTPKHLITATGQRVTLRCSPRSGDLSVYWYQQSLDQGLQFLIQYYNGEERAKGNILERFSAQQFPDLHSELNLSSLELGDSALYFCASSVASGRGDEQFFGPGTRLTVL.